The 23 T cell receptor beta chains listed next were all sequenced from one sample in a study of a mutant IDH1 vaccine in newly diagnosed glioma. This sample's time point: week 35, safety follow-up. It was 300 ug of mutant IDH1 20-mer peptide that made up each vaccine dose, given with topical imiquimod. Assay used: immunoSEQ multiplex PCR; TCRdb lists only in-frame clones, some missing. The table includes approximately 45,000 clones, about 88% detected once. For these TCRs, the target antigens are not known. The source was PBMCs, collected from a glioma patient whose treatment included an IDH1 peptide vaccine. These TCRs come from a woman aged 40 to 50 with glioma.

The chain carries TRBV5-6 and TRBJ1-3, with 7 positions matching TRBD1. The ends lost 1 base at V and 0 bases at J; junction bases unmatched: 7. This CDR3 has 17 amino acids. The germline V gene has CDR1 SGHDT and CDR2 YYEEEE. The DNA for the CDR3 is TGTGCCAGCAGCTTGCAGGACAGGTCCCTCTCTGGAAACACCATATATTTT. It is translated as CASSLQDRSLSGNTIYF.

The J gene is TRBJ2-7, the V gene TRBV14, with D maybe TRBD1 (6 bases). The germline V gene encodes CDR1 SGHDN and CDR2 FVKESK. The CDR3 length is 14 residues. V lost 3 bases and J lost 3, with 12 bases in between. Written as DNA, the CDR3 is TGTGCCAGCAGCCACCTACAGGGAAACTACGAGCAGTACTTC. Amino acid sequence: CASSHLQGNYEQYF.

The rearrangement uses TRBV15 and TRBJ2-3, with 7 nucleotides matching TRBD2. Per germline, CDR1 LNHNV and CDR2 YYDKDF (reference sequence). Trimming took 1 base from V and 1 from J; bases not matched to a gene: 2. The CDR3 contains 15 residues. The CDR3 reads CATSRASGGTDTQYF. In DNA form, the CDR3 reads TGTGCCACCAGCAGAGCAAGCGGGGGCACAGATACGCAGTATTTT.

This clone was picked up one time. This chain joins TRBV6-5 and TRBJ2-2; the D is unclear. V was shortened by 7 bases and J by 4 bases, with 10 bases between the two germline ends. The CDR3 is made up of 13 amino acids. Germline V CDR1 and CDR2: MNHEY, SVGAGI. For the CDR3, the DNA is TGTGCCAGCAAAAAACAGAGCACCGGGGAGCTGTTTTTT. It specifies CASKKQSTGELFF.

The chain combines TRBV6-1 with TRBJ2-7; D possibly matches TRBD1 or TRBD2 (5 bases each). Between the trimmed V and J ends, which lost 3 bases and 6 bases, there was a span of 21 bases. The length of the CDR3 is 16 residues. In germline, CDR1 is MNHNS, CDR2 SASEGT. CDR3 coding DNA: TGTGCCAGCAGTGATAGCCTACGGGGCCCCGCACCCGAGCAGTACTTC. This translates into CASSDSLRGPAPEQYF.

The chain joins TRBV13 to TRBJ1-1, with D hard to call. CDR1 is PRHDT and CDR2 is FYEKMQ in the germline V gene (reference sequence). Trimming removed 5 bases from V and 7 bases from J, with 14 bases in between. This CDR3 spans 13 amino acids. CDR3 amino acids: CASSHSVTSEAFF. CDR3 DNA sequence: TGTGCCAGCAGCCATTCGGTGACAAGTGAAGCTTTCTTT.

The CDR3 loop reads CASGRGGRINEKLFF. As DNA, the CDR3 is TGTGCCAGCGGACGGGGAGGCAGGATTAATGAAAAACTGTTTTTT. The J gene is TRBJ1-4, the V gene TRBV19; D gene uncertain. Germline CDR1 and CDR2: LNHDA and SQIVND (reference sequence). The CDR3 extends over 15 amino acids. Trimming shortened V by 9 bases and J by 4 bases, and 18 bases separated the two germline ends.

For the CDR3, the DNA is TGCAGTGCTCCCCCATGGTATGGCTACACCTTC. The encoded protein is CSAPPWYGYTF. The gene calls are TRBV20-1 and TRBJ1-2; D remains unclear. Per germline, CDR1 DFQATT and CDR2 SNEGSKA (reference sequence). The CDR3 is 11 residues long. V was shortened by 5 bases and J by 5 bases, with 9 bases between the two germline ends.

The chain recombines TRBV7-3 with TRBJ1-1; 7 bases are a match to TRBD1. With V trimmed by 5 bases and J by 2 bases, 5 bases remained unmatched. Germline V gene lookup returns CDR1 SGHTA and CDR2 FQGTGA. CDR3 length equals 14 residues. The CDR3 loop is CASSLGGRNTEAFF. The CDR3 nucleotides are TGTGCCAGCAGCCTAGGGGGCCGCAACACTGAAGCTTTCTTT. The full variable domain, with the rest looked up from reference TRBV7-3 and TRBJ1-1, is GAGVSQTPSNKVTEKGKYVELRCDPISGHTALYWYRQSLGQGPEFLIYFQGTGAADDSGLPNDRFFAVRPEGSVSTLKIQRTERGDSAVYLCASSLGGRNTEAFFGQGTRLTVV.

This clone was seen a handful of times. The genes are TRBV18 and TRBJ1-5, with a tentative D call TRBD1 (6 bases). Germline assignment: CDR1 KGHSH and CDR2 LQKENI. The CDR3 runs 14 residues. With 4 bases removed from V and 4 bases from J, the gap between germline ends came to 11 bases. Written as DNA, the CDR3 is TGTGCCAGCTCACGACAGCAGGGGAATCAGCCCCAGCATTTT. This translates into CASSRQQGNQPQHF.

V gene TRBV7-2 combines with J gene TRBJ2-1, with 14 positions matching TRBD2. Per the germline V gene, CDR1 is SGHTA and CDR2 is FQGNSA. Germline trimming cut 5 bases from V and 0 bases from J; bases unmatched to any gene: 9. The CDR3 consists of 19 residues. The CDR3 sequence is CASSTEGLAGVLSYNEQFF. Written as DNA, the CDR3 is TGTGCCAGCAGCACAGAGGGACTAGCGGGGGTTCTCTCCTACAATGAGCAGTTCTTC.

This chain links TRBV30 with TRBJ1-5; D remains unclear. V shed 0 bases and J shed 1 base, with 4 bases lying between them. The CDR3 contains 13 residues. In germline, CDR1 is GTSNPN, CDR2 SVGIG (reference sequence). The CDR3 loop reads CAWSVRSNQPQHF. CDR3 DNA sequence: TGTGCCTGGAGTGTACGGAGCAATCAGCCCCAGCATTTT.

The chain employs TRBV27 and TRBJ2-5, with D perhaps TRBD1 or TRBD2 (6 bases each). V was trimmed by 1 base and J by 2 bases, leaving 14 bases between them. The CDR3 contains 16 residues. Germline loops: CDR1 MNHEY, CDR2 SMNVEV (reference sequence). The CDR3 reads CASSLYPTRGQETQYF. The CDR3 nucleotides read TGTGCCAGCAGTTTATACCCGACTAGGGGGCAAGAGACCCAGTACTTC.

The V call is TRBV5-1, the J call TRBJ2-3; TRBD2 aligns across 16 bases. The CDR3 loop spans 19 amino acids. Germline trimming cut 2 bases from V and 3 bases from J; bases unmatched to any gene: 9. CDR1 and CDR2 (germline): SGHRS, YFSETQ. CDR3 amino acids: CASSFGGTSGGAMTDTQYF. The CDR3 nucleotides read TGCGCCAGCAGCTTCGGCGGGACTAGCGGGGGGGCAATGACAGATACGCAGTATTTT.

The rearrangement uses TRBV10-2 and TRBJ2-7; D is unresolved. The CDR3 has 11 amino acids. Per the germline V gene, CDR1 is WSHSY and CDR2 is SAAADI. V was pared by 2 bases and J by 5 bases, with 4 bases between. The CDR3 here is CASSEGNEQYF. CDR3 nucleotide sequence: TGCGCCAGCAGTGAGGGTAACGAGCAGTACTTC.

This sequence joins TRBV6-6 and TRBJ1-2; no definite D call. Trimming left V 2 bases short and J 6 bases short, with 10 bases between. This CDR3 is 13 amino acids long. Germline V lookup: CDR1 MNHNY, CDR2 SVGAGI (reference sequence). The CDR3 reads CASSYGPVDGYTF. In DNA form, the CDR3 reads TGTGCCAGCAGTTACGGCCCAGTAGATGGCTACACCTTC.

The rearrangement links TRBV6-5 to TRBJ1-1; D unresolved. Trimming cost V 3 bases and J 2 bases, with 13 bases left between them. From germline, CDR1 is MNHEY and CDR2 SVGAGI. The CDR3 is made up of 15 amino acids. The chain's CDR3 is CASSYKGLPNTEAFF. The CDR3 DNA sequence: TGTGCCAGCAGTTATAAAGGTCTACCCAACACTGAAGCTTTCTTT.

The rearrangement links TRBV9 to TRBJ2-6; TRBD2 matches at 7 bases. Per germline, CDR1 SGDLS and CDR2 YYNGEE. V was pared by 4 bases and J by 1 base, with 11 bases of the junction left unmatched. This CDR3 spans 18 amino acids. The CDR3 coding sequence is TGTGCCAGCAGCCCGAGCGGGACTTCCCCATCTGGGGCCAACGTCCTGACTTTC. This encodes CASSPSGTSPSGANVLTF. The full variable domain, rest sourced from reference TRBV9 and TRBJ2-6, is DSGVTQTPKHLITATGQRVTLRCSPRSGDLSVYWYQQSLDQGLQFLIQYYNGEERAKGNILERFSAQQFPDLHSELNLSSLELGDSALYFCASSPSGTSPSGANVLTFGAGSRLTVL.

This chain connects TRBV6-5 to TRBJ2-7; no firm D call. This CDR3 is built from 13 residues. CDR1 and CDR2 from the germline V gene are MNHEY and SVGAGI. Trimming stripped 5 bases from V and 2 bases from J, with 10 bases between. The CDR3 DNA reads TGTGCCAGCAGTGACCCAGATACCTACGAGCAGTACTTC. Translated: CASSDPDTYEQYF.

The J gene is TRBJ2-1, the V gene TRBV9; TRBD2 is a possible D gene (6 bases). V lost 2 bases and J 10 bases, leaving 16 bases between the germline ends. CDR3 size: 14 residues. Germline V gives CDR1 SGDLS, CDR2 YYNGEE. CDR3 nucleotides: TGTGCCAGCAGCGTTTCGGGAGATACGGAAGAGCAGTTCTTC. As protein: CASSVSGDTEEQFF. The full variable domain, rest sourced from reference TRBV9 and TRBJ2-1, is DSGVTQTPKHLITATGQRVTLRCSPRSGDLSVYWYQQSLDQGLQFLIQYYNGEERAKGNILERFSAQQFPDLHSELNLSSLELGDSALYFCASSVSGDTEEQFFGPGTRLTVL.

The J gene is TRBJ1-1, the V gene TRBV7-2; the D gene is possibly TRBD1 (6 bases). Trimming left V 4 bases short and J 1 base short, with 10 bases between. CDR1 and CDR2 from the germline V gene are SGHTA and FQGNSA. This CDR3 comprises 14 residues. This CDR3 reads CASSSDRWNTEAFF. CDR3 in DNA: TGTGCCAGCAGCTCGGACAGATGGAACACTGAAGCTTTCTTT.

The J gene is TRBJ1-5, the V gene TRBV18; perhaps TRBD1 as D (5 bases). V was pared by 6 bases and J by 3 bases, with 12 bases between. This CDR3 has 14 residues. Germline V gene lookup returns CDR1 KGHSH and CDR2 LQKENI. As DNA, the CDR3 is TGTGCCAGCTCGTCAGGGTTTTCCAATCAGCCCCAGCATTTT. It translates to CASSSGFSNQPQHF.

The rearrangement joins TRBV5-4 to TRBJ2-5; D is perhaps TRBD2 (7 bases). Trimming cost V 4 bases and J 4 bases, with 11 bases left between them. Germline values: CDR1 SGHNT, CDR2 YYREEE (reference sequence). The CDR3 consists of 13 residues. CDR3 loop: CASSIGGRETQYF. The CDR3 DNA follows: TGTGCCAGCAGCATCGGGGGGCGAGAGACCCAGTACTTC.